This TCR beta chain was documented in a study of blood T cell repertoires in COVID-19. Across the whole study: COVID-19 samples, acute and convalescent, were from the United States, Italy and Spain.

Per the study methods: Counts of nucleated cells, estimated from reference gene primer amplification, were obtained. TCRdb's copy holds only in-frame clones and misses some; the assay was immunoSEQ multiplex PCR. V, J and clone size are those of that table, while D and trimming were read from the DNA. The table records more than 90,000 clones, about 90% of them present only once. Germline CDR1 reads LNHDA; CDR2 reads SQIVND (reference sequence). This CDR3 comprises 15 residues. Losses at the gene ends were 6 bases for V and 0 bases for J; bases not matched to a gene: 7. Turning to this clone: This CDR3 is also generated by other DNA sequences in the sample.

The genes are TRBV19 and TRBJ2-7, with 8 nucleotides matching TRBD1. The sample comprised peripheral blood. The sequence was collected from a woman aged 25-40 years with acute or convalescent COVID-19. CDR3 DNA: TGTGCCAGTAGCCCAGGGGGCTTAAGCTCCTACGAGCAGTACTTC. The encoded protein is CASSPGGLSSYEQYF.